The 20 T cell receptor beta chains presented below share a single source sample, sequenced in a study of shared clonotypes between healthy human individuals. Clones were sequenced by immunoSEQ multiplex PCR, and TCRdb holds only the in-frame ones, with some missing. The data hold about 1 million clones, with 75% observed a single time. The sequencing sample was made of memory CD4+ T cells sorted from blood. Subset defined: CD45RA-negative fraction. Receptors were obtained from a young man in good health.

This sequence joins TRBV10-3 and TRBJ2-2, with D perhaps assigned TRBD1 or TRBD2 (5 bases each). Germline-derived CDR1 and CDR2 are ENHRY and SYGVKD. The CDR3 has 12 amino acids. The V and J ends lost 8 bases and 1 base respectively, with 5 bases between them. CDR3 region: CAIGGNTGELFF. In DNA, the CDR3 is TGTGCCATCGGGGGGAACACCGGGGAGCTGTTTTTT.

This clone has a handful of counts. The V call is TRBV21-1, the J call TRBJ1-5; TRBD1, the table's D call, was not compared with the DNA. TRBV21-1 is designated a pseudogene. This CDR3 is 13 amino acids long. The CDR3: CASRTQGAQPQHF. CDR3 in DNA: TGTGCCAGCAGGACCCAGGGGGCTCAGCCCCAGCATTTT.

This clone was recorded a few times. A much larger clone differs from this one at a single base, so this may be a read error. Distinct nucleotide sequences in the sample also encode this CDR3. The chain employs TRBV5-6 and TRBJ2-3; the D is unclear. The CDR3 totals 12 residues. Germline V gene data show CDR1 as SGHDT and CDR2 as YYEEEE. The ends were cut back, 2 bases at V and 0 bases at J, with 1 base in the middle. CDR3 in amino acids: CASSFSTDTQYF. The CDR3 region has the DNA TGTGCCAGCAGCTTTAGCACAGATACGCAGTATTTT. The variable domain in full, with the rest retrieved from reference TRBV5-6 and TRBJ2-3, is DAGVTQSPTHLIKTRGQQVTLRCSPKSGHDTVSWYQQALGQGPQFIFQYYEEEERQRGNFPDRFSGHQFPNYSSELNVNALLLGDSALYLCASSFSTDTQYFGPGTRLTVL.

The chain carries TRBV7-2 and TRBJ1-2, with a weak D call TRBD1 (6 bases). Germline CDR1 SGHTA, CDR2 FQGNSA. The V end lost 7 bases, the J end lost 1 base, and 22 bases lay between the germline ends. This CDR3 has 17 residues. CDR3 sequence reads: CASNPGGLGALNYGYTF. The DNA for the CDR3 is TGTGCCAGCAACCCGGGGGGGTTGGGGGCTCTTAACTATGGCTACACCTTC.

This clone was seen only once. The chain is built from TRBV4-1 and TRBJ2-2, with TRBD2 identical over 9 bases. CDR1 MGHRA and CDR2 YSYEKL come from the germline V gene. There are 18 residues in the CDR3. V dropped 2 bases and J dropped 8; count of bases not matched to a gene: 15. CDR3 region: CASSQSWAAGGQGGELFF. The CDR3 nucleotides read TGCGCCAGCAGCCAATCTTGGGCGGCGGGGGGGCAGGGTGGGGAGCTGTTTTTT.

The gene calls are TRBV28 and TRBJ1-6, with a possible D match to TRBD1 (6 bases). The CDR3 consists of 12 residues. V was trimmed by 11 bases and J by 7 bases, leaving 12 bases between them. Germline V gene data show CDR1 as MDHEN and CDR2 as SYDVKM. The CDR3 DNA is TGTGCCGGGGGGCAAGTAAATTCACCCCTCCACTTT. Its protein product is CAGGQVNSPLHF.

The V call is TRBV7-8, the J call TRBJ1-3, with TRBD1 as a possible D gene (5 bases). V was pared by 1 base and J by 3 bases, with 7 bases between. In germline, CDR1 is SGHVS, CDR2 FQNEAQ. The CDR3 extends over 14 amino acids. In DNA form, the CDR3 reads TGTGCCAGCAGCTTAGTAGACAGTGGAAACACCATATATTTT. It specifies CASSLVDSGNTIYF.

The V and J genes are TRBV19 and TRBJ2-5; a weak D match, TRBD1 (6 bases). Per the germline V gene, CDR1 is LNHDA and CDR2 is SQIVND (reference sequence). V was shortened by 3 bases and J by 0 bases, with 11 bases between the two germline ends. The CDR3 is 15 residues long. CDR3 amino acids: CASSISTGNQETQYF. The CDR3 DNA follows: TGTGCCAGTAGTATCTCAACAGGGAACCAAGAGACCCAGTACTTC.

The rearrangement links TRBV2 to TRBJ2-2, with 7 bases matching TRBD2. V shed 5 bases, J shed 4 bases, and the junction held 7 bases outside the gene matches. Germline CDR1 SNHLY, CDR2 FYNNEI. The CDR3 totals 15 residues. CDR3 sequence: CASSITSAVTGELFF. Here the CDR3 DNA reads TGTGCCAGCAGTATTACTAGCGCCGTCACCGGGGAGCTGTTTTTT.

In this sample, this clone turned up a few times. Other DNA variants within this sample encode the same CDR3. The genes are TRBV2 and TRBJ1-5; perhaps TRBD1 as D (5 bases). Per germline, CDR1 SNHLY and CDR2 FYNNEI. The V and J ends lost 6 bases and 3 bases respectively, with 6 bases between them. The CDR3 contains 12 residues. The CDR3 nucleotides read TGTGCCAGCAGAGGGACCAATCAGCCCCAGCATTTT. It codes for CASRGTNQPQHF.

The chain has TRBV5-6 and TRBJ2-2, with 12 bases that match TRBD2. CDR1 and CDR2 from the germline V gene are SGHDT and YYEEEE. The junction had 5 bases not matched to a gene; V was cut back by 4 bases and J by 4 bases. This CDR3 has 16 amino acids. CDR3 residues: CASSKLAGGGTGELFF. The CDR3 DNA sequence: TGTGCCAGCAGCAAACTAGCGGGGGGCGGCACCGGGGAGCTGTTTTTT.

The chain is built from TRBV2 and TRBJ1-1; no firm D call. Germline V gene sequence: CDR1 SNHLY, CDR2 FYNNEI. Trimming removed 8 bases at V and 5 bases at J, with 9 bases between. The CDR3 is 11 amino acids. The CDR3 loop is CASGSRTEAFF. In DNA, the CDR3 is TGTGCCAGCGGATCGAGGACTGAAGCTTTCTTT.

The chain recombines TRBV6-1 with TRBJ1-4, with D unresolved. The CDR3 extends over 15 amino acids. V dropped 7 bases and J dropped 2 bases, with 14 bases sitting between them. Germline V gene data show CDR1 as MNHNS and CDR2 as SASEGT. CDR3: CASTRLGSTNEKLFF. The CDR3 nucleotides are TGTGCCAGCACCCGACTAGGGTCCACTAATGAAAAACTGTTTTTT.

With respect to this clone: Distinct nucleotide sequences in the sample also encode this CDR3. The chain is built from TRBV30 and TRBJ2-7; D possibly corresponds to TRBD2 (5 bases). Germline-derived CDR1 and CDR2 are GTSNPN and SVGIG (reference sequence). This CDR3 contains 14 residues. Trimming stripped 0 bases from V and 2 bases from J, with 11 bases between. This CDR3 is CAWSVKGVPYEQYF. The CDR3 DNA is TGTGCCTGGAGTGTCAAGGGAGTCCCCTACGAGCAGTACTTC. Combining the CDR3 with reference TRBV30 and TRBJ2-7 gives the whole variable domain SQTIHQWPATLVQPVGSPLSLECTVEGTSNPNLYWYRQAAGRGLQLLFYSVGIGQISSEVPQNLSASRPQDRQFILSSKKLLLSDSGFYLCAWSVKGVPYEQYFGPGTRLTVT.

This clone was counted only a few times. This chain joins TRBV7-2 and TRBJ2-4, with D tentatively TRBD1 or TRBD2 (7 bases each). The V end was cut by 1 base, the J end by 0 bases, with 13 bases between. The CDR3 is made up of 17 amino acids. From germline, CDR1 is SGHTA and CDR2 FQGNSA. Here the CDR3 DNA reads TGTGCCAGCAGCTTAGGTACAGGGGAGGGAGCCAAAAACATTCAGTACTTC. Residues: CASSLGTGEGAKNIQYF.

The chain combines TRBV27 with TRBJ1-2; no clear D gene. CDR3 length: 15 residues. Germline loops: CDR1 MNHEY, CDR2 SMNVEV (reference sequence). V was pared by 5 bases and J by 3 bases, with 16 bases between. The CDR3 sequence: CASSDTHSGYYGYTF. The CDR3 DNA sequence: TGTGCCAGCAGTGACACTCATAGCGGCTACTATGGCTACACCTTC.

CDR3 sequence (DNA): TGTGCCAGCAGCCCGGGACTCCTGAGCTCTGGAAACACCATATATTTT. Translation gives CASSPGLLSSGNTIYF. The rearrangement joins TRBV7-6 to TRBJ1-3; D possibly corresponds to TRBD1 (5 bases). The CDR3 spans 16 residues. From germline, CDR1 is SGHVS and CDR2 FNYEAQ. Trimming shortened V by 5 bases and J by 0 bases, and 14 bases separated the two germline ends.

Notes on this clone: Its ends do not fully match the called genes, so a read error is possible. The chain uses TRBV7-2 and TRBJ1-2, with 10 bases aligning to TRBD1. Germline CDR1 and CDR2: SGHTA and FQGNSA. The CDR3 sequence is 14 residues long. DNA of the CDR3: TGTGCCAGCAGCATACCGGGACAGGGGCCTCCTCGACACTTC. Translation gives CASSIPGQGPPRHF.

This clone has just one count. This chain uses TRBV28 with TRBJ1-4, with 7 nucleotides matching TRBD1. Germline loops: CDR1 MDHEN, CDR2 SYDVKM. Germline trimming cut 5 bases from V and 7 bases from J; bases unmatched to any gene: 7. The CDR3 runs to 14 residues. The CDR3 DNA is TGTGCCAGCAGTCTTACAGGGGAAGGTGAAAAACTGTTTTTT. It codes for CASSLTGEGEKLFF.

This clone has only one observation. V gene TRBV5-4 combines with J gene TRBJ2-1, with a weak D call TRBD1 (7 bases). There are 16 residues in the CDR3. Germline assignment: CDR1 SGHNT and CDR2 YYREEE (reference sequence). V was pared by 4 bases and J by 6 bases, with 20 bases between. CDR3 DNA sequence: TGTGCCAGCAGCGGGGGACAGTGGACTACTGGCAATGAGCAGTTCTTC. Amino acid sequence: CASSGGQWTTGNEQFF.